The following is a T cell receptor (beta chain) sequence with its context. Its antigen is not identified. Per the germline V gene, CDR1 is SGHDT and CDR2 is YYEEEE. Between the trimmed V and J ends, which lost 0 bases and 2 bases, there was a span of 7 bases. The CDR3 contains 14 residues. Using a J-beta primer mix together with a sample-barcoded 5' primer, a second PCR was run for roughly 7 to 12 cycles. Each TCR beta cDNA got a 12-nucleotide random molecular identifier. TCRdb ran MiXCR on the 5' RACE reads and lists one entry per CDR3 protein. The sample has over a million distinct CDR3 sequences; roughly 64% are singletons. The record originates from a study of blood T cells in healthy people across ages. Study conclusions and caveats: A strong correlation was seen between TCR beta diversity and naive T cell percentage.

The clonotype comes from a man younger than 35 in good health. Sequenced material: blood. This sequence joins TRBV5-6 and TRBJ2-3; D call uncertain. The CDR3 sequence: CASSLERATDTQYF. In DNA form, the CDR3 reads TGTGCCAGCAGCTTGGAGAGAGCCACAGATACGCAGTATTTT.